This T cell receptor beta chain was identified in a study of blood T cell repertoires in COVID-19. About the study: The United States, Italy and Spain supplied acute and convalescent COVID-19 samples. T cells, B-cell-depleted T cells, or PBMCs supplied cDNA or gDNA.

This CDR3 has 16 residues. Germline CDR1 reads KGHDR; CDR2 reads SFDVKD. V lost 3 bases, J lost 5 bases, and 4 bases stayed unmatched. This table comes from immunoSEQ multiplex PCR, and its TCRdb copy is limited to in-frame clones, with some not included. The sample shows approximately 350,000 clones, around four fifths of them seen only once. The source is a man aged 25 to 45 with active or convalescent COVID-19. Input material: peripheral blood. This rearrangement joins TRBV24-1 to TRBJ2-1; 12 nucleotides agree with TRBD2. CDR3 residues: CATSDPTSGGNNEQFF. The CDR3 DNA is TGTGCCACCAGTGATCCGACTAGCGGGGGAAACAATGAGCAGTTCTTC.